Given below is one T cell receptor (beta chain) in context. Its binding antigen is unknown. No much larger clone is present one base from it, and per-base qualities are unavailable. TCRbeta CDR3 regions were amplified from genomic DNA by means of the immunoSEQ Assay, a bias-controlled multiplex PCR. Processing in the source paper ran as follows. The number of nucleated cells in each sample was estimated from the amplification of reference gene primers within the assay. Sequence reads were collapsed and filtered to measure the absolute abundance of every unique TCRbeta CDR3 rearrangement. For each sample, productive Simpson clonality was calculated by taking the square root of Simpson's diversity index across productive rearrangements. TCRdb took this table from immuneACCESS and kept in-frame rearrangements with V and J called. Such tables lack part of the clones; where checked against another copy, unresolved V genes explain under half of the gap, and the rest is unexplained. Clonal size and the V and J genes are those of that table, whereas D and trimming came from the DNA. The sample table holds some 260,000 clones, of which roughly 80% were seen once. The ten largest clones represent roughly 4% of the sample.

The CDR3 starts with the cysteine, ends with the phenylalanine, and has 15 residues. Kept here is only the CDR3 DNA, which spans 45 bases and is read in frame from base 1. For this chain, trimming is 4 bases at the V end and 9 bases at the J end, and the number of junction bases without a gene match is 12. The CDR1 and CDR2 encoded by the germline V gene are SGHNT and YENEEA. This entry is derived from a study of blood T cell repertoires in COVID-19 (dated by TCRdb to the early 2020s). Study-level background: Collaborator samples came from the United States, Italy and Spain and covered acute and convalescent phases of COVID-19. The prospective study material was composed of cDNA or gDNA derived from T cells, B-cell-depleted T cells, or PBMCs. The samples were drawn from the first 160 participants of the ongoing ImmuneRACE study and from 1,254 subjects provided by 6 global collaborators. The dataset comprised deeply sampled blood TCRbeta repertoires from subjects exposed to, actively infected with, or recovered from COVID-19. Where available, HLA class I and class II types were taken from metadata supplied by the sample provider and were not determined by assay-based typing. A de-identified subject ID, COVID-19 status, age in years and sex were almost always included in the sample metadata. The repertoires were released in a freely available public database intended as a resource for research on the immune response to SARS-CoV-2. Study-wide findings and limitations: The amount of clinical and demographic metadata varied by source and participant and was provided uncurated.

Participants in the prospective study were enrolled through a virtual design, were aged 18 to 89 years, and lived in roughly 24 United States geographic areas. In the prospective study, participants were assigned to cohorts based on the clinical history participants reported in a screening survey and a study questionnaire. Each participant in the prospective study had whole blood, serum and a nasopharyngeal or oropharyngeal swab collected by mobile phlebotomists. Over a 2-month period, participants in the prospective study had the option of providing additional blood draws and questionnaires. Before DNA extraction, blood samples from the prospective study were shipped at room temperature or frozen.

The receptor's source is a man younger than 45 with acute COVID-19. Specimen: PBMCs or T cells enriched from blood (not recorded which). The chain is made from TRBV11-3 and TRBJ2-1; 7 bases in the junction line up with TRBD2. CDR3 protein: CASSSNAGTTSEQFF. The DNA reads as follows: TGTGCCAGCAGCTCGAACGCTGGGACTACCAGTGAGCAGTTCTTC.